This T cell receptor beta chain is drawn from a study of PD-1 blockade in classical Hodgkin lymphoma. Every one of the patients relapsed after autologous stem cell transplantation (brentuximab vedotin exposure was variable). This clone has a single count. Its antigen is as yet unknown. Overall study findings and caveats: Reported baseline diversity: healthy donors highest, relapsed/refractory patients lowest. CD4+ but not CD8+ TCR diversity rose significantly by C4D1. Newly diagnosed patients and complete responders had comparable diversity at baseline.

Generated by immunoSEQ multiplex PCR, the TCRdb table keeps only in-frame clones and is missing some. This sample carries tens of thousands of clones, under 95% of them seen once, and the ten largest clones take about 8%. Material: peripheral blood mononuclear cells (PBMCs), obtained at baseline. The TCR originated in a human donor with classical Hodgkin lymphoma.

CDR3 loop: CASTRSQNHQPQHF. In nucleotides, the CDR3 is TGTGCCAGCACTAGGTCCCAAAACCATCAGCCCCAGCATTTT. The V and J genes are TRBV2 and TRBJ1-5; no clear D gene. In germline, CDR1 is SNHLY, CDR2 FYNNEI. The CDR3 contains 14 residues. V lost 7 bases, J lost 5 bases, and 15 bases lay in between.